This record looks at one TCR beta chain sequence and its context. Its specificity is unknown. V shed 5 bases and J 9 bases; nucleotides not matched to a gene: 11. The CDR3 totals 15 residues. Germline V CDR1 and CDR2: LNHDA, SQIVND (reference sequence). The data stem from a study of OX40 agonist ivuxolimab in advanced cancers. Repertoires were generated with immunoSEQ multiplex PCR, while TCRdb's copy carries only in-frame clones and drops some. The sample carries about 31,000 clones, approximately 87% recorded once. The study, taken as a whole, reports: Expanded clones were, on average, more numerous in CD8+ T cells than in CD4+.

The J gene is TRBJ2-1, the V gene TRBV19; 9 bases are a match to TRBD1. The source was CD4+ or CD8+ T cells sorted from blood, collected in a trial of the OX40 agonist ivuxolimab. The TCR sequence derives from an adult with an advanced solid tumor such as melanoma, head and neck, liver or kidney cancer. This chain's CDR3 is CASSFGQGRESEQFF. As DNA, the CDR3 is TGTGCCAGTAGTTTCGGACAGGGGAGAGAAAGTGAGCAGTTCTTC.